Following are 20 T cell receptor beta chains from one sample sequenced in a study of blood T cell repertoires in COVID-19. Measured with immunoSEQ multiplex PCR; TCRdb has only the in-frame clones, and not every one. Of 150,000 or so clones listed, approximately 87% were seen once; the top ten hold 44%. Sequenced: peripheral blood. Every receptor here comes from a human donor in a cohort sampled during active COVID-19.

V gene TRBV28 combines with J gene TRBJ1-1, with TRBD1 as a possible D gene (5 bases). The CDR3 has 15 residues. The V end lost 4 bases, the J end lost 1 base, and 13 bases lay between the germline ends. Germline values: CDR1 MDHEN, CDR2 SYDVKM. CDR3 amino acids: CASSSGQDKNTEAFF. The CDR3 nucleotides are TGTGCCAGCAGTTCGGGTCAGGACAAGAACACTGAAGCTTTCTTT.

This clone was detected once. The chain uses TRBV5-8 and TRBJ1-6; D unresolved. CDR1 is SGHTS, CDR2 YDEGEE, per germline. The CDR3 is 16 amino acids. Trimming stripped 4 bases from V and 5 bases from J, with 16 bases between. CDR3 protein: CASSRRGLRDNSPLHF. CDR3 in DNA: TGTGCCAGCAGCCGACGAGGACTAAGAGATAATTCACCCCTCCACTTT.

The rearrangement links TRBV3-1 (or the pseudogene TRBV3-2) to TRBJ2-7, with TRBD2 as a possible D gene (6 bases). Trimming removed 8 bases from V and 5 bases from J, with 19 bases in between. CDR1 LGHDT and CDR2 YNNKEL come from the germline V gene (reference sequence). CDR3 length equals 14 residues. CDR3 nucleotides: TGTGCCAGCGAGCTTTCGGGCGGGGTTAACGAGCAGTACTTC. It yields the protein CASELSGGVNEQYF.

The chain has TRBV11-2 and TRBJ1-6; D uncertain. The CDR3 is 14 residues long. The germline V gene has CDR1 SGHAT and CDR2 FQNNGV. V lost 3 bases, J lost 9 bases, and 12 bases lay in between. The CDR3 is CASSFGGSGSPLHF. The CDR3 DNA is TGTGCCAGCAGCTTCGGAGGGTCAGGTTCACCCCTCCACTTT. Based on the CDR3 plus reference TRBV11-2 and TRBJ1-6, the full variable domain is EAGVAQSPRYKIIEKRQSVAFWCNPISGHATLYWYQQILGQGPKLLIQFQNNGVVDDSQLPKDRFSAERLKGVDSTLKIQPAKLEDSAVYLCASSFGGSGSPLHFGNGTRLTVT.

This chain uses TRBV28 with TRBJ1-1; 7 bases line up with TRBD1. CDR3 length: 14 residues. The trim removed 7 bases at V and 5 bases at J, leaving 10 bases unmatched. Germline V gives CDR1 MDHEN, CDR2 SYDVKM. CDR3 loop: CASTIDRVRTEAFF. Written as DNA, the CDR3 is TGTGCCAGCACCATCGACAGGGTGAGGACTGAAGCTTTCTTT.

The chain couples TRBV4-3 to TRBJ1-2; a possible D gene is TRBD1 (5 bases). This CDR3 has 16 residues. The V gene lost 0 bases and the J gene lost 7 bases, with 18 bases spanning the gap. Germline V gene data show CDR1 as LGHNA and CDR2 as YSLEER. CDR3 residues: CASSQDVTVHSSGYTF. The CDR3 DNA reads TGCGCCAGCAGCCAAGACGTGACAGTACATTCAAGTGGCTACACCTTC.

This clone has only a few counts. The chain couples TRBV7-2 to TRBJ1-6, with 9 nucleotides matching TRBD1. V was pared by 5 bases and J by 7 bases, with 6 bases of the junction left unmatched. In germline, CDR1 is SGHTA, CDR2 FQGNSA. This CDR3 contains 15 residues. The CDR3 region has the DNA TGTGCCAGCAGCCCCGGACAGGGGAGGAATTCACCCCTCCACTTT. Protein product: CASSPGQGRNSPLHF.

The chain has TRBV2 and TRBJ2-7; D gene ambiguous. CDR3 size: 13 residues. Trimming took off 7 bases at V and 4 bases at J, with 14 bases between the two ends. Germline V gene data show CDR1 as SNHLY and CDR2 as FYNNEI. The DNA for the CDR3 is TGTGCCAGCACTCTTGGGCCCATTTACGAGCAGTACTTC. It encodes CASTLGPIYEQYF.

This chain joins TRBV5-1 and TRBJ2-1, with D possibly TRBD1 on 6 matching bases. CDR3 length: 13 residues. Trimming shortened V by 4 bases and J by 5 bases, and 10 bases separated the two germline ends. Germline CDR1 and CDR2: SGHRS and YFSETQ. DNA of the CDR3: TGCGCCAGCAGCAGGGGGTGGGACAATGAGCAGTTCTTC. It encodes CASSRGWDNEQFF.

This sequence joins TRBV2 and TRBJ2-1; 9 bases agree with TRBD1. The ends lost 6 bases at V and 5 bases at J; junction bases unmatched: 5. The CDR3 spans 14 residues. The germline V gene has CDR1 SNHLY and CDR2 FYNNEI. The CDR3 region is CASSRDRANNEQFF. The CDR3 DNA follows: TGTGCCAGCAGCCGGGACAGGGCTAACAATGAGCAGTTCTTC. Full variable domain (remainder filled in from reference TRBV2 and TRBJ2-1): EPEVTQTPSHQVTQMGQEVILRCVPISNHLYFYWYRQILGQKVEFLVSFYNNEISEKSEIFDDQFSVERPDGSNFTLKIRSTKLEDSAMYFCASSRDRANNEQFFGPGTRLTVL.

The DNA for the CDR3 is TGTGCCAGTAGTATCCGCGAGGGCGAGCAGTACTTC. Encoded protein: CASSIREGEQYF. V usage is TRBV19 and J usage is TRBJ2-7, with D possibly matching TRBD2 (5 bases). The CDR3 runs to 12 residues. The germline V gene encodes CDR1 LNHDA and CDR2 SQIVND (reference sequence). V was pared by 3 bases and J by 6 bases, with 9 bases between.

CDR3: CASSLGTGLGGNTIYF. CDR3 DNA: TGTGCCAGCAGCTTAGGGACAGGGCTAGGTGGAAACACCATATATTTT. V is TRBV7-2 and J is TRBJ1-3, with 8 nucleotides matching TRBD1. V shed 1 base and J 3 bases; nucleotides not matched to a gene: 5. Looked up from germline, CDR1 is SGHTA and CDR2 is FQGNSA. The CDR3 spans 16 residues.

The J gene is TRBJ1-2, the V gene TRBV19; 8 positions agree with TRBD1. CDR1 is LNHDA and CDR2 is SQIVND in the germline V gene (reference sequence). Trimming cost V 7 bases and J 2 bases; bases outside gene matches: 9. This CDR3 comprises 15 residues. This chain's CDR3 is CASTPGTGPNYGYTF. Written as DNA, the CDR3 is TGTGCCAGTACCCCGGGGACAGGCCCAAACTATGGCTACACCTTC.

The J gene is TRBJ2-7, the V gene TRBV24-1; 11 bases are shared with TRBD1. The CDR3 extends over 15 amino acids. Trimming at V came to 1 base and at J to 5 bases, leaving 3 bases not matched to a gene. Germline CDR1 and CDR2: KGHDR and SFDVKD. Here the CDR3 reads CATSDFRDRGDEQYF. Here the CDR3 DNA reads TGTGCCACCAGTGATTTTCGGGACAGGGGGGACGAGCAGTACTTC.

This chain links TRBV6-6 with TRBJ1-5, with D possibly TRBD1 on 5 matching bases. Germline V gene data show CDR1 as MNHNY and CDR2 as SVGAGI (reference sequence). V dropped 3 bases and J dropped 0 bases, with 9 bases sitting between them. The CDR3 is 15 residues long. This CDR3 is CASSYIRASNQPQHF. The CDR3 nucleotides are TGTGCCAGCAGTTATATCAGGGCTAGCAATCAGCCCCAGCATTTT.

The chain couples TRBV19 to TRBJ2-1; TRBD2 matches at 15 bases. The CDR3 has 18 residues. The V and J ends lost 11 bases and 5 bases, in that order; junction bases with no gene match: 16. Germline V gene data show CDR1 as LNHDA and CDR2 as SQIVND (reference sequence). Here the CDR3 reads CADKSGLAGGGGHNEQFF. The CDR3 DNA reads TGTGCCGACAAATCGGGACTAGCGGGAGGCGGGGGCCACAATGAGCAGTTCTTC.

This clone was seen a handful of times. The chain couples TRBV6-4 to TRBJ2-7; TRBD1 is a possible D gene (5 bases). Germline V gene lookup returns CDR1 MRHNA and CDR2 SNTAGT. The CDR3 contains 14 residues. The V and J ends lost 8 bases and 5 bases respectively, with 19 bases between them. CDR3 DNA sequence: TGTGCCAGCTACCCCGGCAGGGTGGGTAACGAGCAGTACGTC. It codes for CASYPGRVGNEQYV.

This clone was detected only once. The CDR3 nucleotides read TGTGCCAGTAGGAAGAAGACAGGAGCACCATCTTATGGCTACACCTTC. Protein: CASRKKTGAPSYGYTF. The J gene is TRBJ1-2, the V gene TRBV19; maybe TRBD1 (6 bases). The CDR3 spans 16 residues. Germline loops: CDR1 LNHDA, CDR2 SQIVND (reference sequence). Trimming left V 6 bases short and J 5 bases short, with 22 bases between.

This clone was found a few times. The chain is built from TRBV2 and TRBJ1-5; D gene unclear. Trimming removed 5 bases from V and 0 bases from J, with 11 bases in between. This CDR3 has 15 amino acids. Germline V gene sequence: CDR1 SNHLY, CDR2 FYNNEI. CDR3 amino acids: CASSIRLDSNQPQHF. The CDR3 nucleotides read TGTGCCAGCAGTATCCGACTTGATAGCAATCAGCCCCAGCATTTT. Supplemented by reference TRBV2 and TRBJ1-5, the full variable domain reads EPEVTQTPSHQVTQMGQEVILRCVPISNHLYFYWYRQILGQKVEFLVSFYNNEISEKSEIFDDQFSVERPDGSNFTLKIRSTKLEDSAMYFCASSIRLDSNQPQHFGDGTRLSIL.

This chain's CDR3 is CASGLNDRANYGYTF. CDR3 sequence (DNA): TGTGCTAGTGGTTTGAACGACAGGGCTAACTATGGCTACACCTTC. The V call is TRBV12-5, the J call TRBJ1-2, with 7 bases aligning to TRBD1. Germline V CDR1 and CDR2: LGHNT, FRNRAP. This CDR3 spans 15 amino acids. Unmatched junction bases numbered 3, after V lost 2 bases and J lost 0 bases.